What follows are 32 T cell receptor beta chains derived from one specimen sequenced in a study of regulatory T cells in long-lasting Graves disease. Time point reported: persistent/refractory GD, antithyroid drugs over 5 years with positive TRAb. Extracted PBMC RNA gave rise to the TCR library. Construction of the TCR beta libraries employed iRepertoire HTBI primers in conjunction with Arm-PCR of CDR3 regions. TCRdb reprocessed the multiplex PCR reads via MiXCR and lists one record per CDR3 protein. The table records a few hundred thousand distinct CDR3 sequences, around a quarter of them present only once. This specimen consisted of peripheral blood mononuclear cells (PBMCs), obtained when the disease was refractory, from a patient treated with antithyroid drugs. These receptors came from a female donor with Graves disease.

The chain couples TRBV27 to TRBJ2-7; D call uncertain. The V and J ends lost 3 bases and 0 bases respectively, with 9 bases between them. The CDR3 contains 14 residues. CDR1 and CDR2 (germline): MNHEY, SMNVEV (reference sequence). The CDR3 sequence: CASSFSKFSYEQYF. The DNA for the CDR3 is TGTGCCAGCAGTTTTAGCAAATTCTCCTACGAGCAGTACTTC.

The rearrangement joins TRBV4-2 to TRBJ1-1; tentative D call: TRBD1 (5 bases). The germline CDR1 and CDR2 sequences are LGHNA and YNFKEQ. The CDR3 is made up of 15 amino acids. V was cut by 1 base and J by 7 bases, with 16 bases left in between. The CDR3 spells CASSQGHSEGIEAFF. CDR3 DNA: TGTGCCAGCAGCCAAGGTCATTCGGAGGGGATTGAAGCTTTCTTT.

As for this clonotype: A single base separates this from a much larger clone, so it may be a read error. The chain has TRBV7-9 and TRBJ1-1, with 8 bases aligning to TRBD1. The CDR3 runs 15 residues. Germline loops: CDR1 SEHNR, CDR2 FQNEAQ (reference sequence). The CDR3 protein is CGSSLGTGVNTEAFF. DNA for the CDR3: TGTGGCAGCAGCTTAGGGACAGGAGTGAACACTGAAGCTTTCTTT.

This chain connects TRBV7-2 to TRBJ1-2; 7 positions agree with TRBD1. Germline V lookup: CDR1 SGHTA, CDR2 FQGNSA. The CDR3 length is 15 residues. J gave up 6 bases and V 5 bases, and 12 bases lay outside the gene matches. The CDR3 sequence: CASSPRTGRSDGYTF. For the CDR3, the DNA is TGTGCCAGCAGCCCCCGGACAGGTCGGTCGGATGGCTACACCTTC.

The chain couples TRBV5-6 to TRBJ2-7; weak D call: TRBD2 (7 bases). Germline V gene lookup returns CDR1 SGHDT and CDR2 YYEEEE. The V end lost 3 bases, the J end lost 5 bases, and 18 bases lay between the germline ends. The CDR3 consists of 15 residues. In DNA, the CDR3 is TGTGCCAGCAGCTCCATGTCGGGGGGCCCACACGAGCAGTACTTC. Translation: CASSSMSGGPHEQYF.

This clonotype has just a few counts. This chain uses TRBV11-1 with TRBJ1-1; D might be TRBD1 (5 bases). The germline gives CDR1 SGHAT, CDR2 FQDESV (reference sequence). Trimming took off 4 bases at V and 4 bases at J, with 13 bases between the two ends. The CDR3 is 14 residues long. CDR3 sequence (DNA): TGTGCCAGCAGCTCGCCCCAGGGTTTCACTGAAGCTTTCTTT. Its protein is CASSSPQGFTEAFF.

Only a few counts were recorded for this clonotype. The V gene is TRBV6-1, the J gene TRBJ1-2; tentatively, D is TRBD1 (6 bases). The CDR3 extends over 13 amino acids. CDR1 is MNHNS and CDR2 is SASEGT in the germline V gene. V lost 6 bases and J lost 6, with 14 bases in between. CDR3 bases: TGTGCCAGCAGACAAACAGGGACTGATGGCTACACCTTC. Translating it yields CASRQTGTDGYTF.

This clonotype was found a few times. The chain carries TRBV20-1 and TRBJ2-2; 14 bases agree with TRBD2. Germline trimming cut 5 bases from V and 5 bases from J; bases unmatched to any gene: 10. The V gene's germline CDR1 is DFQATT and CDR2 SNEGSKA (reference sequence). This CDR3 region has 17 residues. CDR3 in amino acids: CSALQGTSGSRTGELFF. CDR3 sequence (DNA): TGCAGTGCTCTGCAGGGGACTAGCGGGAGTCGGACCGGGGAGCTGTTTTTT.

This clonotype showed up just once. V is TRBV19 and J is TRBJ2-1; D tentatively fits TRBD1 or TRBD2 (6 bases each). The CDR3 has 16 residues. Germline loops: CDR1 LNHDA, CDR2 SQIVND (reference sequence). Trimming cost V 0 bases and J 7 bases, with 16 bases left between them. CDR3 bases: TGTGCCAGTAGTATAGACCCCTGGGGGGCATGGAATGAGCAGTTCTTC. Translation gives CASSIDPWGAWNEQFF. Combining the CDR3 with reference TRBV19 and TRBJ2-1 gives the whole variable domain DGGITQSPKYLFRKEGQNVTLSCEQNLNHDAMYWYRQDPGQGLRLIYYSQIVNDFQKGDIAEGYSVSREKKESFPLTVTSAQKNPTAFYLCASSIDPWGAWNEQFFGPGTRLTVL.

With regard to this clonotype: This may be a read error, as it is one base from a much larger clone. The chain uses TRBV18 and TRBJ2-5; maybe TRBD1 (5 bases). CDR1 is KGHSH and CDR2 is LQKENI in the germline V gene. CDR3 length: 13 amino acids. The CDR3: CANSPGLDETQYF. In DNA form, the CDR3 reads TGTGCCAACTCACCAGGGCTGGACGAGACCCAGTACTTC.

This clonotype occurred a few times. Written as DNA, the CDR3 is TGTGCCAGTAGTGCCCTAGCGGGAGGTAGAACCGGGGAGCTGTTTTTT. Translated, it gives CASSALAGGRTGELFF. The chain is built from TRBV19 and TRBJ2-2, with 11 bases fitting TRBD2. This CDR3 comprises 16 residues. V lost 5 bases to trimming and J lost 5 bases; unmatched junction nucleotides: 7. Germline V gives CDR1 LNHDA, CDR2 SQIVND (reference sequence).

This clonotype was seen only a few times. The chain links TRBV30 to TRBJ2-2; weak D call: TRBD1 (5 bases). Germline V lookup: CDR1 GTSNPN, CDR2 SVGIG (reference sequence). The V gene lost 3 bases and the J gene lost 7 bases, with 9 bases spanning the gap. This CDR3 region has 12 residues. For the CDR3, the DNA is TGTGCCTGGAGGGCGACAGACGGGGAGCTGTTTTTT. Its protein is CAWRATDGELFF.

This clonotype came up a few times. V is TRBV7-8 and J is TRBJ2-6; D gene ambiguous. This CDR3 contains 15 residues. The V gene lost 5 bases and the J gene lost 1 base, with 9 bases spanning the gap. Looked up from germline, CDR1 is SGHVS and CDR2 is FQNEAQ. The CDR3, as DNA: TGTGCCAGCAGCCTACAGAAGTCTGGGGCCAACGTCCTGACTTTC. It specifies CASSLQKSGANVLTF.

The chain uses TRBV30 and TRBJ1-6; D is ambiguous. The CDR3 is made up of 12 amino acids. Trimming stripped 8 bases from V and 8 bases from J, with 13 bases between. CDR1 GTSNPN and CDR2 SVGIG come from the germline V gene (reference sequence). CDR3 amino acids: CARRSVDSPLHF. The CDR3 region has the DNA TGTGCCAGGCGTTCGGTTGATTCACCCCTCCACTTT. Looking up the rest from reference TRBV30 and TRBJ1-6 gives the full variable domain: SQTIHQWPATLVQPVGSPLSLECTVEGTSNPNLYWYRQAAGRGLQLLFYSVGIGQISSEVPQNLSASRPQDRQFILSSKKLLLSDSGFYLCARRSVDSPLHFGNGTRLTVT.

This chain joins TRBV9 and TRBJ2-3; 9 bases agree with TRBD2. V shed 3 bases, J shed 2 bases, and the junction held 10 bases outside the gene matches. CDR1 SGDLS and CDR2 YYNGEE come from the germline V gene. The CDR3 has 17 residues. The chain's CDR3 is CASSGLAGLKTTDTQYF. CDR3 nucleotide sequence: TGTGCCAGCAGCGGGCTAGCGGGACTCAAAACCACAGATACGCAGTATTTT.

This clonotype was counted ten times or more. This chain links TRBV6-1 with TRBJ1-1; 7 nucleotides align to TRBD1. Germline V gene sequence: CDR1 MNHNS, CDR2 SASEGT. V lost 5 bases, J lost 5 bases, and 8 bases stayed unmatched. This CDR3 region has 14 residues. The CDR3 here is CASSKETGRTEAFF. CDR3 DNA: TGTGCCAGCAGTAAGGAGACAGGGAGAACTGAAGCTTTCTTT.

The rearrangement joins TRBV12-3 or TRBV12-4 to TRBJ2-1; D gene uncertain. This CDR3 comprises 15 residues. Between the trimmed V and J ends, which lost 4 bases and 4 bases, there was a span of 14 bases. The chain's CDR3 is CASSSPLIFYNEQFF. CDR3 nucleotide sequence: TGTGCCAGCAGTTCCCCCCTAATTTTTTACAATGAGCAGTTCTTC.

The V call is TRBV27, the J call TRBJ2-7; D is perhaps TRBD1 or TRBD2 (5 bases each). The germline gives CDR1 MNHEY, CDR2 SMNVEV (reference sequence). CDR3 length equals 19 residues. V lost 3 bases to trimming and J lost 2 bases, with 26 bases between them. CDR3 sequence reads: CASSFYTPAGADKPYEQYF. CDR3 nucleotides: TGTGCCAGCAGTTTCTATACCCCAGCCGGGGCAGATAAGCCCTACGAGCAGTACTTC.

This clonotype was seen a handful of times. The chain uses TRBV6-9 and TRBJ2-7; TRBD2 might be the D (6 bases). CDR3 length equals 16 residues. The germline V gene encodes CDR1 MNHGY and CDR2 SVAAGI. V was pared by 3 bases and J by 5 bases, with 20 bases between. Here the CDR3 reads CASSYPLGKAGHEQYF. CDR3 DNA sequence: TGTGCCAGCAGTTACCCATTAGGGAAAGCGGGCCACGAGCAGTACTTC.

The sample holds a few counts of this clonotype. The chain links TRBV24-1 to TRBJ2-5; D may match TRBD1 or TRBD2 (6 bases each). CDR1 is KGHDR, CDR2 SFDVKD, per germline. CDR3 length equals 17 residues. V was clipped by 3 bases and J by 4 bases, with 20 bases between them. In nucleotides, the CDR3 is TGTGCCACCAGTGATCAACAGGGAGGCGGGACGGGAGAGACCCAGTACTTC. Amino acids: CATSDQQGGGTGETQYF.

CDR3 sequence reads: CASSSRTGEDSYEQYF. For the CDR3, the DNA is TGCGCCAGCAGCTCGAGGACGGGTGAGGATTCCTACGAGCAGTACTTC. The J gene is TRBJ2-7, the V gene TRBV5-1; D not certain. The CDR3 has 16 amino acids. CDR1 and CDR2 (germline): SGHRS, YFSETQ. V dropped 3 bases and J dropped 1 base, with 17 bases sitting between them.

In this sample, this clonotype turned up a few times. The chain has TRBV6-1 and TRBJ2-2, with 9 bases lining up with TRBD1. Germline values: CDR1 MNHNS, CDR2 SASEGT. The CDR3 loop spans 17 amino acids. The trim removed 6 bases at V and 9 bases at J, leaving 17 bases unmatched. CDR3 bases: TGTGCCAGCAGAGAACCTACAGGGGGCGCGATCGTCCGGGAGCTGTTTTTT. The encoded protein is CASREPTGGAIVRELFF.

The sample holds many counts of this clonotype. The V call is TRBV7-2, the J call TRBJ1-5, with D unresolved. V gave up 1 base and J gave up 0 bases, with 10 bases separating them. Germline-derived CDR1 and CDR2 are SGHTA and FQGNSA. This CDR3 is 16 amino acids long. CDR3 DNA: TGTGCCAGCAGCTTAGATGGAGGCTATAGCAATCAGCCCCAGCATTTT. Translation gives CASSLDGGYSNQPQHF.

In DNA, the CDR3 is TGCAGTGCTAGAGTGACAGGGTTGAGCTATGGCTACACCTTC. Translated, it gives CSARVTGLSYGYTF. The rearrangement links TRBV20-1 to TRBJ1-2, with 7 nucleotides matching TRBD1. The V and J ends lost 1 base and 4 bases, in that order; junction bases with no gene match: 6. This CDR3 has 14 amino acids. Germline V CDR1 and CDR2: DFQATT, SNEGSKA (reference sequence).

This clonotype appeared many times. The rearrangement joins TRBV2 to TRBJ2-5; TRBD2 agrees at 7 bases. After removal of 7 bases from V and 3 bases from J, the junction contained 8 bases not matched to a gene. This CDR3 region has 14 residues. Germline-derived CDR1 and CDR2 are SNHLY and FYNNEI. CDR3 DNA: TGTGCCAGCACTTGGGCGGGGGTAAAAGAGACCCAGTACTTC. Its protein is CASTWAGVKETQYF.

At least ten counts were recorded for this clonotype. The gene calls are TRBV2 and TRBJ2-5; unclear D gene. The germline gives CDR1 SNHLY, CDR2 FYNNEI. The CDR3 length is 14 residues. V was shortened by 3 bases and J by 2 bases, with 10 bases between the two germline ends. The CDR3 nucleotides read TGTGCCAGCAGTGAGGTCCGGCGGCAAGAGACCCAGTACTTC. Its translation is CASSEVRRQETQYF.

This clonotype was found a few times. The CDR3 protein is CASRPVGGVYGYTF. In DNA form, the CDR3 reads TGTGCCAGCAGACCCGTAGGAGGGGTCTATGGCTACACCTTC. The chain carries TRBV12-3 or TRBV12-4 and TRBJ1-2, with TRBD1 as a possible D gene (5 bases). This CDR3 contains 14 residues. Trimming left V 6 bases short and J 4 bases short, with 15 bases between.

A few counts support this clonotype. The CDR3 sequence: CAWSRTTGATSYEQYF. The CDR3 nucleotides read TGTGCCTGGAGTAGGACCACAGGGGCCACGAGCTACGAGCAGTACTTC. The chain joins TRBV30 to TRBJ2-7; 7 bases are a match to TRBD1. The CDR3 contains 16 residues. The V and J ends lost 2 bases and 3 bases, in that order; junction bases with no gene match: 13. Germline assignment: CDR1 GTSNPN and CDR2 SVGIG (reference sequence).

This chain connects TRBV19 to TRBJ1-2; tentative D call: TRBD1 (5 bases). Trimming took 7 bases from V and 2 from J, leaving 11 bases between them. The CDR3 length is 13 residues. CDR1 and CDR2 from the germline V gene are LNHDA and SQIVND (reference sequence). This chain's CDR3 is CASTLAGNYGYTF. In DNA form, the CDR3 reads TGTGCCAGTACCCTGGCAGGGAACTATGGCTACACCTTC. The full variable domain, completed using reference TRBV19 and TRBJ1-2, is DGGITQSPKYLFRKEGQNVTLSCEQNLNHDAMYWYRQDPGQGLRLIYYSQIVNDFQKGDIAEGYSVSREKKESFPLTVTSAQKNPTAFYLCASTLAGNYGYTFGSGTRLTVV.

There are many counts of this clonotype. V usage is TRBV10-3 and J usage is TRBJ1-1, with D tentatively TRBD1 (5 bases). The CDR3 extends over 12 amino acids. The V and J ends lost 6 bases and 4 bases respectively, with 9 bases between them. Looked up from germline, CDR1 is ENHRY and CDR2 is SYGVKD. Here the CDR3 DNA reads TGTGCCATCAGCCCGGGGGGCACTGAAGCTTTCTTT. Residues: CAISPGGTEAFF.

As DNA, the CDR3 is TGCAGTGCTTCAGGGAGCGGGAACACTGAAGCTTTCTTT. Residues: CSASGSGNTEAFF. The chain uses TRBV20-1 and TRBJ1-1; tentative D call: TRBD1 (5 bases). CDR1 and CDR2 from the germline V gene are DFQATT and SNEGSKA (reference sequence). The V end lost 5 bases, the J end lost 1 base, and 11 bases lay between the germline ends. CDR3 size: 13 residues.

The rearrangement uses TRBV29-1 and TRBJ2-5; 7 bases are a match to TRBD1. Trimming cost V 1 base and J 4 bases; bases outside gene matches: 12. The CDR3 runs to 16 residues. Germline V gene data show CDR1 as SQVTM and CDR2 as ANQGSEA. CDR3 protein: CSVEGVAGKGAETQYF. Here the CDR3 DNA reads TGCAGCGTTGAAGGAGTAGCAGGGAAGGGGGCAGAGACCCAGTACTTC.